This T cell receptor beta chain was captured in a study of beta chain features in type 1 diabetes. V gave up 1 base and J gave up 7 bases, with 2 bases separating them. CDR1 and CDR2 (germline): MGHDK, SYGVNS. This CDR3 has 12 amino acids. As every portion of the isolated RNA was reverse transcribed, the sequencing read expressed TCRB transcripts. Around 3.7 million reads was the average for naive, central memory and regulatory T cell samples. Clones were read by immunoSEQ multiplex PCR, and TCRdb kept only the in-frame ones, dropping some. This table holds some 500,000 clones, over 9.5% found once. The receptor's source is a woman younger than 35 in good health. The sample comprised naive CD4+ T cells from blood. The chain uses TRBV25-1 and TRBJ1-6; D is uncertain. CDR3 sequence reads: CASSESNSPLHF. The CDR3 DNA sequence: TGTGCCAGCAGTGAATCGAATTCACCCCTCCACTTT.